Sequencing of this TCR beta chain was carried out in a study of blood T cell repertoires in COVID-19. Overall study: Some COVID-19 samples were acute and others convalescent; all came from the United States, Italy and Spain. T cells, B-cell-depleted T cells, or PBMCs provided the cDNA or gDNA that served as material.

Germline values: CDR1 LNHDA, CDR2 SQIVND (reference sequence). Trimming stripped 7 bases from V and 6 bases from J, with 15 bases between. CDR3 length: 13 amino acids. Authors' processing steps: Nucleated cell number was recorded as an estimate derived from reference gene primer amplification. Sequencing was performed with immunoSEQ multiplex PCR; in TCRdb, only in-frame clones are kept and a portion is missing. D and trimming come from the DNA, and the V and J calls and clone size come from that table. The sample lists about 210,000 clones, 87% occurring once. Sequenced sample: peripheral blood. This TCR was recovered from a man aged 55 to 70 who had recovered from COVID-19. The chain employs TRBV19 and TRBJ1-2, with D possibly TRBD1 on 6 matching bases. The CDR3 DNA is TGTGCCAGTACCGCGGACAGAGGAGATGGCTACACCTTC. Protein product: CASTADRGDGYTF.